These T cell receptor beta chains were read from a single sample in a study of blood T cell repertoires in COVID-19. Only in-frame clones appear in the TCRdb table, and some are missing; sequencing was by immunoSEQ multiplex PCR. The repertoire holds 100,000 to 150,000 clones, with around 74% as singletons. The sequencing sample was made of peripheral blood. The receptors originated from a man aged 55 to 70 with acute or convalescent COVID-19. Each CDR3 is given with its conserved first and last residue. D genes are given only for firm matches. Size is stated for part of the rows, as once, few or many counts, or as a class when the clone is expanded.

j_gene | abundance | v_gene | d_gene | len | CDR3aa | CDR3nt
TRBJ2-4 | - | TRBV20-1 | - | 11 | CSVGGKNIQYF | TGCAGTGTGGGGGGCAAAAACATTCAGTACTTC
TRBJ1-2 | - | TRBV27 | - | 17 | CASTPNYGVGGGFGYTF | TGTGCCAGCACCCCTAACTACGGCGTGGGGGGGGGTTTTGGCTACACCTTC
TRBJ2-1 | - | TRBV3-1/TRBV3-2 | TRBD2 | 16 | CASSQPEGLAGFEQFF | TGTGCCAGCAGCCAACCCGAGGGACTAGCGGGCTTCGAGCAGTTCTTC
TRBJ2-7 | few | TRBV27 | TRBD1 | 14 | CASSPGTGHYEQYF | TGTGCCAGCAGTCCCGGGACAGGGCACTACGAGCAGTACTTC
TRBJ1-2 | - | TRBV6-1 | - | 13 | CASSESGVAGYTF | TGTGCCAGCAGTGAATCAGGGGTGGCTGGCTACACCTTC
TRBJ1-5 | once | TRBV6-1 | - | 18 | CASSEGGGHTLGNQPQHF | TGTGCCAGCAGTGAAGGGGGAGGTCATACTCTTGGCAATCAGCCCCAGCATTTT
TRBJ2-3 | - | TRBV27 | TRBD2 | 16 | CASSPVAGGATDTQYF | TGTGCCAGCAGTCCGGTAGCGGGGGGGGCCACAGATACGCAGTATTTT
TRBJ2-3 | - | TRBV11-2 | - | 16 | CASSLNQYRGTDTQYF | TGTGCCAGCAGCTTAAACCAATATCGGGGCACAGATACGCAGTATTTT
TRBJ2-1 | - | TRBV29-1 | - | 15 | CSVEAAGAAYNEQFF | TGCAGCGTTGAGGCGGCGGGGGCCGCCTACAATGAGCAGTTCTTC
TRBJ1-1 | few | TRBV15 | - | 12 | CATSPDGGRAFF | TGTGCCACCAGCCCGGACGGGGGGAGGGCTTTCTTT
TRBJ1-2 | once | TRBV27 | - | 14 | CASSLRGSSYGYTF | TGTGCCAGCAGTTTAAGGGGGTCAAGCTATGGCTACACCTTC
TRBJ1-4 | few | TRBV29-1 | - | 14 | CSVEATSTNEKLFF | TGCAGCGTTGAGGCGACATCAACTAATGAAAAACTGTTTTTT
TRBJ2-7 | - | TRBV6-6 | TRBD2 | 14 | CASSFSGNRHEQYF | TGTGCCAGCAGTTTTAGCGGGAACCGGCACGAGCAGTACTTC
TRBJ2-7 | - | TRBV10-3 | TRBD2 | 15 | CAISERGEESYEQYF | TGTGCCATCAGTGAGCGGGGGGAGGAATCCTACGAGCAGTACTTC
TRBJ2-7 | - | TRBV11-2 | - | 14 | CASSLGLQTYEQYF | TGTGCCAGCAGCTTAGGGCTTCAGACCTACGAGCAGTACTTC
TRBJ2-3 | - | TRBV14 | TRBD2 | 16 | CASSQAKGLATDTQYF | TGTGCCAGCAGCCAAGCCAAGGGACTAGCAACAGATACGCAGTATTTT
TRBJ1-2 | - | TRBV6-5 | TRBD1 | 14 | CASTGQSGNYGYTF | TGTGCCAGCACGGGACAGTCAGGGAACTATGGCTACACCTTC
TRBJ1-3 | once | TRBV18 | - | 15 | CASSPVAFTGNTIYF | TGTGCCAGCTCACCAGTGGCCTTTACTGGAAACACCATATATTTT
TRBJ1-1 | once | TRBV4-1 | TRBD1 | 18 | CASSRTGGLQGAPGEAFF | TGCGCCAGCAGCCGTACCGGGGGACTACAGGGGGCTCCAGGTGAAGCTTTCTTT
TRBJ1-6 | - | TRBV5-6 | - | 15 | CASRRQGGRNSPLHF | TGTGCCAGCCGGAGACAAGGGGGAAGGAACTCACCCCTCCACTTT
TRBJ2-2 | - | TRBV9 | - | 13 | CASSVRESGELFF | TGTGCCAGCAGCGTACGGGAATCCGGGGAGCTGTTTTTT
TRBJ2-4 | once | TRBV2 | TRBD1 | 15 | CASSETGGTKNIQYF | TGTGCCAGCAGTGAGACAGGGGGCACAAAAAACATTCAGTACTTC
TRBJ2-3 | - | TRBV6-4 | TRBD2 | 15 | CASSDEGLASDTQYF | TGTGCCAGCAGCGATGAGGGACTAGCATCAGATACGCAGTATTTT
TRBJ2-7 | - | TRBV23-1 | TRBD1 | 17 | CASSQSPDRGRIYEQYF | TGCGCCAGCAGTCAATCGCCTGACAGGGGGCGTATCTACGAGCAGTACTTC